This T cell receptor beta chain was sequenced during a study of T cells after yellow fever vaccination. Many counts were recorded for this clonotype. The CDR3 totals 13 residues. V dropped 5 bases and J dropped 0 bases, with 8 bases sitting between them. Germline-derived CDR1 and CDR2 are DFQATT and SNEGSKA (reference sequence). One entry per CDR3 protein, called by TCRdb with MiXCR from the 5' RACE reads. The sample consists of 340,000 or so distinct CDR3 sequences, around an eighth of them appearing once. Sequences were derived from CD4+ T cells sorted from PBMCs, sampled 15 days after the yellow fever booster vaccination. The chain employs TRBV20-1 and TRBJ2-4; unclear D gene. The clonotype was recovered from a man aged 18 to 30 who received the YFV17D yellow fever vaccine. The CDR3 is CSAADLAKNIQYF. The DNA of the CDR3 is TGCAGTGCTGCAGACCTAGCCAAAAACATTCAGTACTTC.